These T cell receptor beta chains were read from a single sample in a study of cytomegalovirus exposure and HLA in healthy donors. TCRdb's copy holds only in-frame clones and misses some; the assay was immunoSEQ multiplex PCR. The data contain over 100,000 clones, 80% to 85% of them singletons. Material: PBMCs. The source of these receptors is a woman younger than 45 in good health and CMV-seronegative. The CDR3 runs from the conserved cysteine through the conserved F or W. D genes are given only for firm matches. Part of the rows lack a size; the others show once, few, many or a class for expanded clones.

v_gene,abundance,j_gene,d_gene,CDR3aa,CDR3nt
TRBV7-9,-,TRBJ2-1,TRBD2,CASSSTSGIVDEQFF,TGTGCCAGCAGCTCCACTAGCGGGATAGTAGATGAGCAGTTCTTC
TRBV27,-,TRBJ1-1,TRBD1,CASRVGQGNTEAFF,TGTGCCAGCAGAGTCGGACAGGGGAACACTGAAGCTTTCTTT
TRBV6-1,few,TRBJ2-5,-,CASSGASGVETQYF,TGTGCCAGCAGTGGTGCTAGTGGCGTAGAGACCCAGTACTTC
TRBV29-1,-,TRBJ2-1,TRBD2,CSVDPGLADYNEQFF,TGCAGCGTTGACCCGGGACTAGCGGATTACAATGAGCAGTTCTTC
TRBV28,once,TRBJ1-5,TRBD1,CASRGDRGSSNQPQHF,TGTGCCAGCAGAGGGGACAGGGGTTCGAGCAATCAGCCCCAGCATTTT
TRBV19,-,TRBJ1-1,-,CASSMGPAIMNTEAFF,TGTGCCAGTAGTATGGGGCCAGCTATTATGAACACTGAAGCTTTCTTT
TRBV25-1,-,TRBJ2-2,TRBD1,CASGTAFTGELFF,TGTGCCAGCGGGACAGCTTTCACCGGGGAGCTGTTTTTT
TRBV7-2,few,TRBJ1-2,TRBD1,CASSSGQGYGYTF,TGTGCCAGCAGCTCCGGACAGGGGTATGGCTACACCTTC
TRBV27,-,TRBJ2-2,TRBD1,CASSSPGQGFTGELFF,TGTGCCAGCAGTTCGCCGGGACAGGGTTTTACCGGGGAGCTGTTTTTT
TRBV27,-,TRBJ2-1,TRBD2,CASSLTSGPNEQFF,TGTGCCAGCAGCTTAACTAGCGGACCCAATGAGCAGTTCTTC
TRBV5-5,-,TRBJ2-7,-,CASSFGRVGYEQYF,TGTGCCAGCAGCTTCGGCAGGGTCGGGTACGAGCAGTACTTC
TRBV20-1,once,TRBJ2-1,-,CSASWANEQFF,TGCAGTGCTAGTTGGGCCAATGAGCAGTTCTTC
TRBV19,-,TRBJ1-6,-,CASSTRTEDNSPLHF,TGTGCCAGTAGTACACGGACTGAGGATAATTCACCCCTCCACTTT
TRBV28,-,TRBJ2-6,TRBD1,CAGGTGLLSGANVLTF,TGTGCCGGGGGGACAGGTTTACTCTCTGGGGCCAACGTCCTGACTTTC
TRBV9,-,TRBJ1-3,-,CASSVSAGPSGNTIYF,TGTGCCAGCAGCGTCTCAGCGGGACCTTCTGGAAACACCATATATTTT
TRBV4-3,-,TRBJ2-7,-,CASSQDRLLGHYEQYF,TGCGCCAGCAGCCAAGATCGGCTCCTGGGCCACTACGAGCAGTACTTC
TRBV2,-,TRBJ1-5,TRBD1,CASRDRANQPQHF,TGTGCCAGCAGGGACAGGGCTAATCAGCCCCAGCATTTT
TRBV6-5,few,TRBJ1-1,-,CASSPSGTPNTEAFF,TGTGCCAGCAGCCCCTCCGGGACACCGAACACTGAAGCTTTCTTT
TRBV6-5,few,TRBJ2-5,-,CASSYSGGRETQYF,TGTGCCAGCAGTTACTCTGGGGGCAGGGAGACCCAGTACTTC
TRBV13,-,TRBJ2-3,-,CASSLGVRSTDTQYF,TGTGCCAGCAGCTTAGGGGTCCGGAGCACAGATACGCAGTATTTT
TRBV5-1,-,TRBJ1-1,TRBD1,CASSSTTGGTNTEAFF,TGCGCCAGCAGCTCAACGACAGGGGGCACGAACACTGAAGCTTTCTTT
TRBV7-3,-,TRBJ1-1,-,CASSQIGGEDTEAFF,TGTGCCAGCAGCCAAATCGGAGGGGAGGACACTGAAGCTTTCTTT
TRBV29-1,-,TRBJ1-1,-,CSADRNTEAFF,TGCAGCGCCGATAGGAACACTGAAGCTTTCTTT
TRBV5-1,-,TRBJ1-1,-,CASSLGGQQTAGAFF,TGCGCCAGCAGCTTGGGCGGACAGCAAACGGCTGGGGCTTTCTTT
TRBV6-5,-,TRBJ2-5,-,CASSSIPFQETQYF,TGTGCCAGCAGTTCTATACCCTTTCAAGAGACCCAGTACTTC
TRBV5-6,-,TRBJ1-2,TRBD1,CASSFLGQGAVEGYTF,TGTGCCAGCAGCTTTCTCGGGCAGGGGGCAGTAGAAGGCTACACCTTC
TRBV6-4,-,TRBJ2-3,-,CASMSGPGGNTQYF,TGTGCCAGCATGTCAGGGCCAGGGGGGAATACGCAGTATTTT
TRBV6-6,-,TRBJ2-7,TRBD2,CASSYYREGYEQYF,TGTGCCAGCAGTTACTACCGGGAGGGCTACGAGCAGTACTTC
TRBV4-1,-,TRBJ2-7,TRBD2,CASGQPTSGSYEQYF,TGCGCCAGCGGCCAACCGACTAGCGGGAGCTACGAGCAGTACTTC
TRBV5-4,-,TRBJ1-3,TRBD1,CASSLGQGGNTIYF,TGTGCCAGCAGCTTAGGACAGGGAGGAAACACCATATATTTT
TRBV7-8,-,TRBJ1-2,-,CASSSQVSYGYTF,TGTGCCAGCAGCTCACAGGTGTCCTATGGCTACACCTTC
TRBV5-4,-,TRBJ2-7,TRBD2,CASSPRRREGRYEQYF,TGTGCCAGCAGCCCCCGTCGGCGGGAGGGCCGCTACGAGCAGTACTTC
TRBV11-2,once,TRBJ2-1,-,CASSSTVPRYNEQFF,TGTGCCAGCAGCTCCACTGTCCCCAGGTACAATGAGCAGTTCTTC
TRBV28,-,TRBJ1-2,-,CASISTRGGYTF,TGTGCCAGCATTTCGACTCGTGGGGGCTACACCTTC
TRBV6-5,-,TRBJ2-7,-,CASSDQGSYEQYF,TGTGCCAGCAGTGACCAGGGTTCCTACGAGCAGTACTTC
TRBV7-6,-,TRBJ1-1,TRBD1,CASSLNSGTGRRNTEAFF,TGTGCCAGCAGCCTCAACTCCGGGACAGGCCGAAGAAACACTGAAGCTTTCTTT
TRBV27,-,TRBJ2-1,-,CASSTGRPEQFF,TGTGCCAGCAGCACAGGTAGACCCGAGCAGTTCTTC
TRBV11-2,-,TRBJ2-7,-,CASSLVNSYEQYF,TGTGCCAGCAGCTTAGTAAATAGCTACGAGCAGTACTTC
TRBV18,-,TRBJ2-2,-,CASSPDRHTGELFF,TGTGCCAGCTCACCGGACAGACACACCGGGGAGCTGTTTTTT
TRBV5-4,-,TRBJ1-2,TRBD1,CASSLLRDRGRGYTF,TGTGCCAGCAGCTTACTTCGGGACAGGGGACGGGGCTACACCTTC
TRBV29-1,-,TRBJ1-6,-,CSGRSASSKDYNSPLHF,TGCAGCGGGCGGTCGGCTTCCTCTAAGGACTATAATTCACCCCTCCACTTT
TRBV7-2,once,TRBJ2-1,-,CASNFERGGAPYHEQFF,TGTGCCAGCAACTTTGAAAGGGGGGGAGCTCCGTACCATGAGCAGTTCTTC
TRBV5-4,-,TRBJ2-7,-,CASSFFKGNEQYF,TGTGCCAGCAGCTTCTTTAAGGGGAACGAGCAGTACTTC
TRBV4-1,-,TRBJ1-5,-,CASSRGFLGHQPQHF,TGCGCCAGCAGCCGAGGGTTTTTGGGTCATCAGCCCCAGCATTTT
TRBV2,-,TRBJ2-5,-,CASRPSSEWRETQYF,TGTGCCAGCAGACCTAGCTCGGAGTGGCGAGAGACCCAGTACTTC
TRBV7-8,-,TRBJ2-2,TRBD2,CASNLRTSGNTGELFF,TGTGCCAGCAACTTACGGACTAGCGGTAACACCGGAGAGCTGTTTTTT